These T cell receptor beta chains were read from a single sample in a study of T cells of healthy individuals. TCRdb used MiXCR to reprocess the 5' RACE reads, holding one entry per CDR3 protein. The sample consists of fewer than 90,000 distinct CDR3 sequences, approximately 4.8% of them appearing once. The source is a female donor in good health. The CDR3 runs from the conserved cysteine through the conserved F or W. Each record gives: clone size, D gene, V gene, J gene, CDR3 DNA, CDR3 protein. The D gene is left open where the match is weak. Clone sizes are given selectively: once, few, many, or a class where the clone is expanded.

clone_size: .
d_call: TRBD2
v_call: TRBV15
j_call: TRBJ2-7
cdr3_nt: TGTGCCACCAGCAGCGGCCTAGCGGTCTACGAGCAGTACTTC
cdr3_aa: CATSSGLAVYEQYF

clone_size: few
d_call: TRBD2
v_call: TRBV29-1
j_call: TRBJ2-1
cdr3_nt: TGCAGCGCTCGGACTAGCGGTGATGGGGGGGGGAATGAGCAGTTCTTC
cdr3_aa: CSARTSGDGGGNEQFF

clone_size: .
d_call: .
v_call: TRBV20-1
j_call: TRBJ2-1
cdr3_nt: TGCAGTGCTGTAAGAGGGGCACCTGAGCAGTTCTTC
cdr3_aa: CSAVRGAPEQFF

clone_size: many
d_call: .
v_call: TRBV28
j_call: TRBJ2-7
cdr3_nt: TGTGCCAGCAGTGCCGGGACGGGTACCTACGAGCAGTACTTC
cdr3_aa: CASSAGTGTYEQYF

clone_size: few
d_call: .
v_call: TRBV14
j_call: TRBJ1-1
cdr3_nt: TGTGCCAGCAGCCAGCGACAAATAGTCATGAACACTGAAGCTTTCTTT
cdr3_aa: CASSQRQIVMNTEAFF

clone_size: many
d_call: TRBD2
v_call: TRBV28
j_call: TRBJ2-7
cdr3_nt: TGTGCCAGCAGTCTGGGGCTAGCGGACGAGCAGTACTTC
cdr3_aa: CASSLGLADEQYF

clone_size: few
d_call: .
v_call: TRBV5-1
j_call: TRBJ2-7
cdr3_nt: TGCGCCAGCAGCCTAGGACACAAGCCGGTCTACGAGCAGTACTTC
cdr3_aa: CASSLGHKPVYEQYF

clone_size: many
d_call: TRBD1
v_call: TRBV4-3
j_call: TRBJ2-3
cdr3_nt: TGCGCCAGCAGCCAATTAGGGTGGACAGGGGAACCTACGCAGTATTTT
cdr3_aa: CASSQLGWTGEPTQYF

clone_size: many
d_call: .
v_call: TRBV7-9
j_call: TRBJ2-1
cdr3_nt: TGTGCCAGTTTACTAGCTGTCTCCTACAATGAGCAGTTCTTC
cdr3_aa: CASLLAVSYNEQFF

clone_size: many
d_call: TRBD2
v_call: TRBV5-4
j_call: TRBJ2-2
cdr3_nt: TGTGCCAGCAGCCCCCGGACTAGCGGGAGCACCGGGGAGCTGTTTTTT
cdr3_aa: CASSPRTSGSTGELFF

clone_size: few
d_call: .
v_call: TRBV5-4
j_call: TRBJ1-1
cdr3_nt: TGTGCCAGCGGGAGGTCCACTGAAGCTTTCTTT
cdr3_aa: CASGRSTEAFF

clone_size: few
d_call: TRBD1
v_call: TRBV7-9
j_call: TRBJ2-3
cdr3_nt: TGTGCCAGCAGCACAGTCCCGGGACAGATTAGCACAGATACGCAGTATTTT
cdr3_aa: CASSTVPGQISTDTQYF

clone_size: many
d_call: TRBD1
v_call: TRBV5-1
j_call: TRBJ2-1
cdr3_nt: TGCGCCAGTGGACCCCGGGACAGCTCCTACAATGAGCAGTTCTTC
cdr3_aa: CASGPRDSSYNEQFF

clone_size: many
d_call: TRBD1
v_call: TRBV7-6
j_call: TRBJ2-5
cdr3_nt: TGTGCCAGCAGCTTATATCGCCCGACAGGGAACAGACAAGAGACCCAGTACTTC
cdr3_aa: CASSLYRPTGNRQETQYF

clone_size: many
d_call: TRBD2
v_call: TRBV19
j_call: TRBJ2-1
cdr3_nt: TGTGCCAGTAGCCCTGGGACTAGCGTTCCCGACAATGAGCAGTTCTTC
cdr3_aa: CASSPGTSVPDNEQFF

clone_size: few
d_call: TRBD2
v_call: TRBV7-9
j_call: TRBJ2-1
cdr3_nt: TGTGCCAGCGGACGGACTAGCGTTGAGAATGAGCAGTTCTTC
cdr3_aa: CASGRTSVENEQFF